This T cell receptor (beta chain) was captured by sequencing in a study of blood T cell repertoires in COVID-19. Across the whole study: The samples span acute and convalescent COVID-19 from the United States, Italy and Spain.

V gave up 3 bases and J gave up 4 bases; unmatched junction bases: 3. Germline values: CDR1 GTSNPN, CDR2 SVGIG (reference sequence). CDR3 length equals 15 residues. Assay used: immunoSEQ multiplex PCR; TCRdb lists only in-frame clones, some missing. The sample lists tens of thousands of clones, about 91% seen once, with approximately 1.9% in the top ten. This TCR came from a woman of 80 years or more with active or convalescent COVID-19. The chain links TRBV30 to TRBJ2-3; 14 positions match TRBD2. The sample comprised peripheral blood. The CDR3: CAWSRTSGRPDTQYF. The CDR3 coding sequence is TGTGCCTGGAGCCGGACTAGCGGGAGGCCAGATACGCAGTATTTT.